A selection of T cell receptor beta chains follows, all from one sample in a study of T cells after yellow fever vaccination. Each CDR3 protein is one row after TCRdb ran MiXCR on the 5' RACE reads. The sample has 300,000 to 400,000 distinct CDR3 sequences, around 10% seen once. The source was CD4+ T cells sorted from PBMCs, collected 45 days after the yellow fever booster vaccination. These receptors all stem from a man between 18 and 35 years old who received the YFV17D yellow fever vaccine. CDR3s include the opening cysteine and the closing phenylalanine or tryptophan. Fields, in order: CDR3 DNA, CDR3 protein, clone size, V gene, D gene, J gene. A D gene is named only where the DNA matches it firmly. Some rows mark clone size as missing; the rest say once, few, many or name a class of expanded clone.

cdr3_nt: TGTGCCTTCAGGGATTCCTATGGCTACACCTTC
cdr3_aa: CAFRDSYGYTF
clone_size: -
v_call: TRBV10-3
d_call: -
j_call: TRBJ1-2

cdr3_nt: TGTGCCAGCAGCTTCGGGACTACTAACACCGGGGAGCTGTTTTTT
cdr3_aa: CASSFGTTNTGELFF
clone_size: few
v_call: TRBV7-8
d_call: TRBD2
j_call: TRBJ2-2

cdr3_nt: TGTGCCAGCAGCGTGGGGGCCGTAGATACGCAGTATTTT
cdr3_aa: CASSVGAVDTQYF
clone_size: -
v_call: TRBV6-1
d_call: -
j_call: TRBJ2-3

cdr3_nt: TGTGCCAGCAGCGAATTCCCTCGTGGGGGGCTGGGCACCGGGGAGCTGTTTTTT
cdr3_aa: CASSEFPRGGLGTGELFF
clone_size: few
v_call: TRBV7-3
d_call: -
j_call: TRBJ2-2

cdr3_nt: TGTGCCTGGGGGTCGGAGACTGAAGCTTTCTTT
cdr3_aa: CAWGSETEAFF
clone_size: many
v_call: TRBV30
d_call: -
j_call: TRBJ1-1

cdr3_nt: TGTGCCAGCAGCTTTCTTAATGAAAAACTGTTTTTT
cdr3_aa: CASSFLNEKLFF
clone_size: -
v_call: TRBV7-9
d_call: -
j_call: TRBJ1-4

cdr3_nt: TGTGCCATCAGTGGGGGCCTCCGGACCCAGTACTTC
cdr3_aa: CAISGGLRTQYF
clone_size: few
v_call: TRBV10-3
d_call: -
j_call: TRBJ2-5

cdr3_nt: TGCAGTGCAATAGCGGGGTTCTCCTACGAGCAGTACTTC
cdr3_aa: CSAIAGFSYEQYF
clone_size: many
v_call: TRBV20-1
d_call: TRBD2
j_call: TRBJ2-7

cdr3_nt: TGTGCCAGCAGAGGGACAGGGGCCATAAATGGCTACACCTTC
cdr3_aa: CASRGTGAINGYTF
clone_size: few
v_call: TRBV7-9
d_call: TRBD1
j_call: TRBJ1-2

cdr3_nt: TGTGCCAGCAGTCCCTTCGGCGTCAGTAAGACTGAAGCTTTCTTT
cdr3_aa: CASSPFGVSKTEAFF
clone_size: -
v_call: TRBV12-3/TRBV12-4
d_call: -
j_call: TRBJ1-1

cdr3_nt: TGTGCCAGCTCACCCAGGACGGACCAAGAGACCCAGTACTTC
cdr3_aa: CASSPRTDQETQYF
clone_size: few
v_call: TRBV18
d_call: -
j_call: TRBJ2-5

cdr3_nt: TGTGCCACCAGTGATTGGGACAGGGGACAAGTGACCCAGTACTTC
cdr3_aa: CATSDWDRGQVTQYF
clone_size: -
v_call: TRBV24-1
d_call: TRBD1
j_call: TRBJ2-5

cdr3_nt: TGCAGTGCTAGATCTGGGGGAAGAAATCAGCCCCAGCATTTT
cdr3_aa: CSARSGGRNQPQHF
clone_size: -
v_call: TRBV20-1
d_call: -
j_call: TRBJ1-5

cdr3_nt: TGTGCCAGCAGCCCGCAATTGTTCACAGATACGCAGTATTTT
cdr3_aa: CASSPQLFTDTQYF
clone_size: many
v_call: TRBV7-8
d_call: -
j_call: TRBJ2-3

cdr3_nt: TGCGCCAGCATGTTGGGGGGTTCCTACAATGAGCAGTTCTTC
cdr3_aa: CASMLGGSYNEQFF
clone_size: -
v_call: TRBV5-1
d_call: -
j_call: TRBJ2-1

cdr3_nt: TGTGCCAGCAGCCCCGACAGGGTGAACACTGAAGCTTTCTTT
cdr3_aa: CASSPDRVNTEAFF
clone_size: -
v_call: TRBV5-4
d_call: TRBD1
j_call: TRBJ1-1

cdr3_nt: TGCAGTGCTAGAGGGCCGGCAGGGCAGCCCCAGCATTTT
cdr3_aa: CSARGPAGQPQHF
clone_size: -
v_call: TRBV20-1
d_call: -
j_call: TRBJ1-5

cdr3_nt: TGCGCCAGCACACCCCGGGGGGAGACCCAGTACTTC
cdr3_aa: CASTPRGETQYF
clone_size: few
v_call: TRBV23-1
d_call: -
j_call: TRBJ2-5

cdr3_nt: TGCAGTGCTAGCCGGGGGGGCCGGGAGACCCAGTACTTC
cdr3_aa: CSASRGGRETQYF
clone_size: few
v_call: TRBV20-1
d_call: TRBD2
j_call: TRBJ2-5

cdr3_nt: TGTGCCAGCAGCTTATGGCCGGACAGGGGCGACAATGAGCAGTTCTTC
cdr3_aa: CASSLWPDRGDNEQFF
clone_size: few
v_call: TRBV7-9
d_call: TRBD1
j_call: TRBJ2-1

cdr3_nt: TGCAGTGCTAGCGGGACTAGACGCACAGATACGCAGTATTTT
cdr3_aa: CSASGTRRTDTQYF
clone_size: -
v_call: TRBV20-1
d_call: TRBD2
j_call: TRBJ2-3

cdr3_nt: TGTGCCAGCAAAGGTCCGGGTTACGAGCAGTACTTC
cdr3_aa: CASKGPGYEQYF
clone_size: few
v_call: TRBV2
d_call: -
j_call: TRBJ2-7

cdr3_nt: TGTGCCAGCAGCGTAGGCCTTATCTCTGGAAACACCATATATTTT
cdr3_aa: CASSVGLISGNTIYF
clone_size: -
v_call: TRBV9
d_call: -
j_call: TRBJ1-3

cdr3_nt: TGCAGTGCTAGAAATCCAACTCCAGAGACCCAGTACTTC
cdr3_aa: CSARNPTPETQYF
clone_size: -
v_call: TRBV20-1
d_call: -
j_call: TRBJ2-5

cdr3_nt: TGCGCCAGTCAGAGGGGGACACCCCAAGAGACCCAGTACTTC
cdr3_aa: CASQRGTPQETQYF
clone_size: -
v_call: TRBV5-1
d_call: -
j_call: TRBJ2-5

cdr3_nt: TGTGCCAGCAGCTTAGGGTCGGGCAGAACCTATGGCTACACCTTC
cdr3_aa: CASSLGSGRTYGYTF
clone_size: few
v_call: TRBV7-9
d_call: -
j_call: TRBJ1-2

cdr3_nt: TGTGCCAGCAGTCCGCAACGACAGGGTAATTCACCCCTCCACTTT
cdr3_aa: CASSPQRQGNSPLHF
clone_size: few
v_call: TRBV27
d_call: TRBD1
j_call: TRBJ1-6

cdr3_nt: TGTGCCAGCAGTTTGCCACGGTTTAGCAATCAGCCCCAGCATTTT
cdr3_aa: CASSLPRFSNQPQHF
clone_size: -
v_call: TRBV28
d_call: -
j_call: TRBJ1-5

cdr3_nt: TGCGCCAGCAGCCAATCCACTAGCGCGGAGACCCAGTACTTC
cdr3_aa: CASSQSTSAETQYF
clone_size: -
v_call: TRBV5-1
d_call: TRBD2
j_call: TRBJ2-5

cdr3_nt: TGCAGTGCGGGCGGGGTAGGCTACACCTTC
cdr3_aa: CSAGGVGYTF
clone_size: -
v_call: TRBV20-1
d_call: -
j_call: TRBJ1-2

cdr3_nt: TGTGCCAGCAGCGCAGAACACGGGCGAACGCAGTATTTT
cdr3_aa: CASSAEHGRTQYF
clone_size: few
v_call: TRBV9
d_call: -
j_call: TRBJ2-3

cdr3_nt: TGTGCCTGGAGGGAAACAGGAGGTCCCTACGAGCAGTACTTC
cdr3_aa: CAWRETGGPYEQYF
clone_size: few
v_call: TRBV30
d_call: -
j_call: TRBJ2-7

cdr3_nt: TGTGCCAGCAGTTTGACAGGTGATTCACCCCTCCACTTT
cdr3_aa: CASSLTGDSPLHF
clone_size: many
v_call: TRBV12-3/TRBV12-4
d_call: -
j_call: TRBJ1-6

cdr3_nt: TGCGCCAGCAGCTTGGAATTTGGTGAAAAACTGTTTTTT
cdr3_aa: CASSLEFGEKLFF
clone_size: few
v_call: TRBV5-1
d_call: -
j_call: TRBJ1-4

cdr3_nt: TGTGCCAGCACAGAGAGGGTGGAGACCCAGTACTTC
cdr3_aa: CASTERVETQYF
clone_size: few
v_call: TRBV2
d_call: -
j_call: TRBJ2-5

cdr3_nt: TGTGCCAGCTCACCTGGACTAGCGGCGGGTTCTGTAAAGCAGTATTTT
cdr3_aa: CASSPGLAAGSVKQYF
clone_size: many
v_call: TRBV18
d_call: TRBD2
j_call: TRBJ2-3

cdr3_nt: TGCAGTGCTAGAGATTTAGCGGCGGATACGCAGTATTTT
cdr3_aa: CSARDLAADTQYF
clone_size: -
v_call: TRBV20-1
d_call: -
j_call: TRBJ2-3

cdr3_nt: TGTGCCAGCAGACTTGACAGCCAAGAGACCCAGTACTTC
cdr3_aa: CASRLDSQETQYF
clone_size: few
v_call: TRBV6-2/TRBV6-3
d_call: -
j_call: TRBJ2-5

cdr3_nt: TGTGCCAGCAGCTCCCTTCTAGCATCCGGGGAGCTGTTTTTT
cdr3_aa: CASSSLLASGELFF
clone_size: -
v_call: TRBV7-2
d_call: -
j_call: TRBJ2-2

cdr3_nt: TGTGCCAGCAGCTTATGGACAGGGGGGGCGACTGAAGCTTTCTTT
cdr3_aa: CASSLWTGGATEAFF
clone_size: few
v_call: TRBV5-6
d_call: TRBD1
j_call: TRBJ1-1

cdr3_nt: TGCAGTGCTAGAGATATCGGAAACACCATATATTTT
cdr3_aa: CSARDIGNTIYF
clone_size: -
v_call: TRBV20-1
d_call: -
j_call: TRBJ1-3

cdr3_nt: TGTGCCAGCAGCACCGGGGGGGCCGGAGAGACCCAGTACTTC
cdr3_aa: CASSTGGAGETQYF
clone_size: -
v_call: TRBV6-1
d_call: TRBD2
j_call: TRBJ2-5

cdr3_nt: TGTGCCAGCAGCCTAAGGACAGGGAGGGAAGACTATGGCTACACCTTC
cdr3_aa: CASSLRTGREDYGYTF
clone_size: -
v_call: TRBV3-2
d_call: -
j_call: TRBJ1-2

cdr3_nt: TGTGCCAGCAGTTTAGGCCTTGGCAGGGAGGGCACCGGGGAGCTGTTTTTT
cdr3_aa: CASSLGLGREGTGELFF
clone_size: few
v_call: TRBV28
d_call: TRBD2
j_call: TRBJ2-2

cdr3_nt: TGTGCCAGCAGCCAGACTAGCGGGGGAACAGATACGCAGTATTTT
cdr3_aa: CASSQTSGGTDTQYF
clone_size: -
v_call: TRBV7-2
d_call: TRBD2
j_call: TRBJ2-3

cdr3_nt: TGTGCCAGCAGCTTGGGGGACTACCCGCGTGGGACCCAGTACTTC
cdr3_aa: CASSLGDYPRGTQYF
clone_size: -
v_call: TRBV7-2
d_call: TRBD2
j_call: TRBJ2-5

cdr3_nt: TGTGCCAGCAGCTTCGAGACAAATGAAGCTTTCTTT
cdr3_aa: CASSFETNEAFF
clone_size: -
v_call: TRBV5-6
d_call: -
j_call: TRBJ1-1

cdr3_nt: TGCAGTGCTAGAGATTGGGCTAGGAGTACAGATACGCAGTATTTT
cdr3_aa: CSARDWARSTDTQYF
clone_size: few
v_call: TRBV20-1
d_call: -
j_call: TRBJ2-3